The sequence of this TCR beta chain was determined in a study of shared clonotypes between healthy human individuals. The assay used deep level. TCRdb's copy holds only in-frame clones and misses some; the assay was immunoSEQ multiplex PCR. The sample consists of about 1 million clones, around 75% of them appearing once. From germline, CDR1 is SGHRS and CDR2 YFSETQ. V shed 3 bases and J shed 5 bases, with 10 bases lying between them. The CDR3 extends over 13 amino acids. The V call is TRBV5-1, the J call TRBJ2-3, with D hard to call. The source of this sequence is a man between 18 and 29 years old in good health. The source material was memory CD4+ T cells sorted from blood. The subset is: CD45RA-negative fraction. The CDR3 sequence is CASSSKLGDTQYF. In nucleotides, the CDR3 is TGCGCCAGCAGCTCCAAGCTAGGAGATACGCAGTATTTT.